This is a list of T cell receptor beta chains from one sample in a study of T cells in narcolepsy. Measured with immunoSEQ multiplex PCR; TCRdb has only the in-frame clones, and not every one. Here the sample spans 9,500 to 12,000 clones, roughly 93% being singletons. Sequencing was performed on CD45RA- memory CD4+ T cells from PBMCs. The receptor source for this set is a human donor with narcolepsy. CDR3s include the opening cysteine and the closing phenylalanine or tryptophan. The D gene is left open where the match is weak. Expanded clones get a size class; other rows say once, few or many, or leave the size out.

DNA: TGTGCCAGCAGCAGAACCGGGACTAGCGGGGACTACGAGCAGTACTTC; CDR3: CASSRTGTSGDYEQYF; J: TRBJ2-7; size: -; V: TRBV11-2; D: TRBD2
DNA: TGTGCCAGCTCACAGGGGGCTTTCTATGGCTACACCTTC; CDR3: CASSQGAFYGYTF; J: TRBJ1-2; size: -; V: TRBV19; D: TRBD1
DNA: TGTGCCAGCAGGCAGTTGAGGGGGCGCGTGGACGAGCAGTACTTC; CDR3: CASRQLRGRVDEQYF; J: TRBJ2-7; size: -; V: TRBV2; D: TRBD1
DNA: TGTGCCAGTCTTCAGGCAGGAATAATGATGAACACTGAAGCTTTCTTT; CDR3: CASLQAGIMMNTEAFF; J: TRBJ1-1; size: -; V: TRBV19; D: -
DNA: TGTGCCAGCTCACCAGGGTTTGGCAATCAGCCCCAGCATTTT; CDR3: CASSPGFGNQPQHF; J: TRBJ1-5; size: -; V: TRBV18; D: -
DNA: TGTGCCAGTAGTTCCCGGGACAGCATCTCTGGAAACACCATATATTTT; CDR3: CASSSRDSISGNTIYF; J: TRBJ1-3; size: -; V: TRBV19; D: TRBD1
DNA: TGCGCCAGCAGCTTCACTAGCGGGGGAGCCGACATTCAGTACTTC; CDR3: CASSFTSGGADIQYF; J: TRBJ2-4; size: -; V: TRBV5-1; D: TRBD2
DNA: TGTGCCAGCAGTGAAGCAATGGGAGCCCAAGAGACCCAGTACTTC; CDR3: CASSEAMGAQETQYF; J: TRBJ2-5; size: -; V: TRBV6-1; D: -
DNA: TGCGCCAGCGGCAAAAGGACAGGGGGAATTCCCGGGGAGCTGTTTTTT; CDR3: CASGKRTGGIPGELFF; J: TRBJ2-2; size: -; V: TRBV5-1; D: TRBD1
DNA: TGTGCCAGCAGTTATTCCCGGCAGGTTGGTCAGAATGAGCAGTTCTTC; CDR3: CASSYSRQVGQNEQFF; J: TRBJ2-1; size: -; V: TRBV6-5; D: -
DNA: TGTGCCAGCAGCTTAGACAGGGTTGGGAACACTGAAGCTTTCTTT; CDR3: CASSLDRVGNTEAFF; J: TRBJ1-1; size: -; V: TRBV5-6; D: TRBD1
DNA: TGTGCCAGCAGCCGGGCCTCTGGGGCCAACGTCCTGACTTTC; CDR3: CASSRASGANVLTF; J: TRBJ2-6; size: -; V: TRBV11-3; D: -
DNA: TGTGCCAGCAGCTTCAGTGGGAATCAGCCCCAGCATTTT; CDR3: CASSFSGNQPQHF; J: TRBJ1-5; size: -; V: TRBV5-8; D: -
DNA: TGTGCCAGCAGACCCCTTAGGGGGCTGGGCTCACCCCTCCACTTT; CDR3: CASRPLRGLGSPLHF; J: TRBJ1-6; size: -; V: TRBV6-5; D: TRBD1
DNA: TGTGCCACCGGGACGGGACACCTCAATGGCTACACCTTC; CDR3: CATGTGHLNGYTF; J: TRBJ1-2; size: -; V: TRBV27; D: -
DNA: TGCGCCAGCAGTCTAGGGGAGAGCTCCTACAATGAGCAGTTCTTC; CDR3: CASSLGESSYNEQFF; J: TRBJ2-1; size: -; V: TRBV4-1; D: -
DNA: TGTGCCAGCAGCTTAGCACTGGGTTCTGAAGCTTTCTTT; CDR3: CASSLALGSEAFF; J: TRBJ1-1; size: -; V: TRBV11-2; D: -
DNA: TGTGCCAGCAGTTTCGTGGCCAGCCTTGCAACTAATGAAAAACTGTTTTTT; CDR3: CASSFVASLATNEKLFF; J: TRBJ1-4; size: -; V: TRBV27; D: -
DNA: TGCGCCAGCAGCCAAGCTGAGAGCTCCTACAATGAGCAGTTCTTC; CDR3: CASSQAESSYNEQFF; J: TRBJ2-1; size: -; V: TRBV4-1; D: -
DNA: TGTGCCAGCAGCTTACAGAGAAACCAAGAGACCCAGTACTTC; CDR3: CASSLQRNQETQYF; J: TRBJ2-5; size: -; V: TRBV7-2; D: -
DNA: TGTGCCAGCAGCCCGCGGAGGCACCAGAATGAGCAGTTCTTC; CDR3: CASSPRRHQNEQFF; J: TRBJ2-1; size: -; V: TRBV7-9; D: -
DNA: TGTGCCAGCAGCACGGACAGGGGGGGCACTGAAGCTTTCTTT; CDR3: CASSTDRGGTEAFF; J: TRBJ1-1; size: -; V: TRBV11-3; D: TRBD1
DNA: TGTGCCAGCAGCTTGGATCTTTTGAATTGGTCCGGCTACACCTTC; CDR3: CASSLDLLNWSGYTF; J: TRBJ1-2; size: once; V: TRBV5-5; D: -
DNA: TGTGCCAGCAGCGTACGGACAGGGGGCCGGGATACGCAGTATTTT; CDR3: CASSVRTGGRDTQYF; J: TRBJ2-3; size: -; V: TRBV11-3; D: TRBD1
DNA: TGTGCCAGCTCAGTGGGGGTAGGGACTGAAGCTTTCTTT; CDR3: CASSVGVGTEAFF; J: TRBJ1-1; size: -; V: TRBV6-4; D: -
DNA: TGTGCCACCAGGCGCGGGAGGGACGGCAATGAGCAGTTCTTC; CDR3: CATRRGRDGNEQFF; J: TRBJ2-1; size: -; V: TRBV27; D: TRBD2
DNA: TGTGCCAGCAGTGACAGGGCCGGGGTCGGTGAAGCTTTCTTT; CDR3: CASSDRAGVGEAFF; J: TRBJ1-1; size: -; V: TRBV2; D: -